This T cell receptor (beta chain) was sequenced in a study of blood T cells in healthy people across ages. Using a J-beta primer mix together with a sample-barcoded 5' primer, a second PCR was run for roughly 6 to 11 cycles. TCRdb ran MiXCR on the 5' RACE reads and lists one entry per CDR3 protein. This repertoire shows 800,000 to 950,000 distinct CDR3 sequences, 29% found once; its top ten account for about 10%. Germline values: CDR1 LNHNV, CDR2 YYDKDF (reference sequence). This CDR3 spans 16 amino acids. V gave up 1 base and J gave up 1 base, with 14 bases separating them. The same data also went into a second study, on T cells of mothers and their children.

The origin of this receptor is a woman aged 40 to 49 in good health. Sequenced material: blood. The rearrangement uses TRBV15 and TRBJ2-7; D assignment may be TRBD1 or TRBD2 (6 bases each). The CDR3 DNA reads TGTGCCACCAGCAGAGTGGGGGGCAGCGGATCCTACGAGCAGTACTTC. As protein: CATSRVGGSGSYEQYF.